The 8 T cell receptor beta chains below were found in one sample sequenced in a study of T-cell reconstitution after alpha-beta-depleted transplantation in children. Using unique molecular identifiers, the investigators prepared the TCRbeta library. MiXCR, run by TCRdb on the PCR reads, gives a single entry per CDR3 protein. The table shows 500,000 to 650,000 distinct CDR3 sequences, with 13% occurring only once. The input for sequencing was PBMCs, mostly from graft donor cells, taken 360 days after TCRalphabeta/CD19-depleted stem cell transplant. The origin of the receptors is a male patient younger than 18 who had a stem cell transplant for acute myeloid leukemia, so the T cells may come from the graft donor.

This clonotype was picked up a small number of times. This chain uses TRBV6-4 with TRBJ2-3; 9 bases match TRBD2. V lost 2 bases, J lost 1 base, and 16 bases stayed unmatched. CDR1 is MRHNA and CDR2 is SNTAGT in the germline V gene. The CDR3 runs to 20 residues. CDR3 region: CASSDLISGRDPHGTDTQYF. DNA of the CDR3: TGTGCCAGCAGTGACCTGATTAGCGGGAGAGATCCTCATGGCACAGATACGCAGTATTTT.

A few counts support this clonotype. The chain carries TRBV20-1 and TRBJ2-7, with TRBD1 identical over 9 bases. This CDR3 region has 13 residues. The germline gives CDR1 DFQATT, CDR2 SNEGSKA (reference sequence). The junction had 5 bases not matched to a gene; V was cut back by 6 bases and J by 2 bases. CDR3 DNA sequence: TGCAGTGCCCGGACAGGGGACGCCTACGAGCAGTACTTC. Its translation: CSARTGDAYEQYF.

The chain has TRBV12-3 or TRBV12-4 and TRBJ1-2, with 7 bases identical to TRBD1. This CDR3 has 13 amino acids. The V and J ends lost 4 bases and 4 bases, in that order; junction bases with no gene match: 3. As DNA, the CDR3 is TGTGCCAGCAGTTCCGGGACAGCCTATGGCTACACCTTC. Translating it yields CASSSGTAYGYTF.

This clonotype turned up a few times. The chain carries TRBV20-1 and TRBJ2-3, with 8 bases lining up with TRBD2. Germline CDR1 is DFQATT and CDR2 is SNEGSKA (reference sequence). After removal of 4 bases from V and 4 bases from J, the junction contained 7 bases not matched to a gene. The CDR3 is 14 amino acids. The CDR3 DNA reads TGCAGTGCTAACCCGGGGGGGAACGCAGATACGCAGTATTTT. This translates into CSANPGGNADTQYF.

The chain couples TRBV4-3 to TRBJ2-5, with D possibly being TRBD2 (6 bases). The CDR3 has 16 amino acids. CDR1 and CDR2 from the germline V gene are LGHNA and YSLEER. V was shortened by 4 bases and J by 4 bases, with 19 bases between the two germline ends. In nucleotides, the CDR3 is TGCGCCAGCAGCCCGCGACTAGGTGAATGGGGAGAGACCCAGTACTTC. As protein: CASSPRLGEWGETQYF.

This clonotype showed up many times. This sequence joins TRBV6-1 and TRBJ2-5, with D possibly being TRBD1 or TRBD2 (5 bases each). This CDR3 is built from 13 residues. Germline-derived CDR1 and CDR2 are MNHNS and SASEGT. V shed 8 bases and J shed 2 bases, with 12 bases lying between them. This CDR3 reads CASGWGRQETQYF. The DNA for the CDR3 is TGTGCCAGCGGCTGGGGACGGCAAGAGACCCAGTACTTC.

This clonotype occurred a few times. CDR3 coding DNA: TGTGCCAGCAGTTACTCGACAGGGGTCCCCAGCTCTGGGGCCAACGTCCTGACTTTC. Translating gives CASSYSTGVPSSGANVLTF. The chain links TRBV6-2 or TRBV6-3 to TRBJ2-6; 8 positions agree with TRBD1. This CDR3 region has 19 residues. With V trimmed by 0 bases and J by 0 bases, 7 bases remained unmatched. The germline V gene encodes CDR1 MNHEY and CDR2 SVGEGT.

This clonotype was found many times. The rearrangement joins TRBV7-3 to TRBJ2-1, with D possibly TRBD2 on 6 matching bases. V was trimmed by 4 bases and J by 7 bases, leaving 23 bases between them. CDR1 is SGHTA and CDR2 is FQGTGA in the germline V gene. This CDR3 has 17 amino acids. CDR3 loop: CASSSPEGNLVRNEQFF. The DNA for the CDR3 is TGTGCCAGCAGCTCCCCGGAGGGGAACCTAGTCAGGAATGAGCAGTTCTTC.